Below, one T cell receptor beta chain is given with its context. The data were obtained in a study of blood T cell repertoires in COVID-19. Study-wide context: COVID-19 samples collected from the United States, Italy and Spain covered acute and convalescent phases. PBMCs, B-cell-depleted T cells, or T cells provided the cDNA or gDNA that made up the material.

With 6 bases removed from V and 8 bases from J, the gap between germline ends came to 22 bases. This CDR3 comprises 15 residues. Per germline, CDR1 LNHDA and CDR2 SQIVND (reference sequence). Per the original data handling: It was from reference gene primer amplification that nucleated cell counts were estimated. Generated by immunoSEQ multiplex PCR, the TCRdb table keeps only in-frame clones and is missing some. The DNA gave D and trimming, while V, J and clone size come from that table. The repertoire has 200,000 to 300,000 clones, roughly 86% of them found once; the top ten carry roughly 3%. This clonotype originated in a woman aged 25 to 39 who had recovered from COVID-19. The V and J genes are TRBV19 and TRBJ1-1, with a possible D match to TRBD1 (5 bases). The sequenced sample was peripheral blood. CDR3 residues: CASSPSSGRASEAFF. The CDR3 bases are TGTGCCAGTAGCCCGTCTTCGGGCAGGGCGTCGGAAGCTTTCTTT.